The entry below describes one T cell receptor (beta chain). This record comes from a study of blood T cell repertoires in COVID-19. The wider study: Acute and convalescent COVID-19 specimens originated in the United States, Italy and Spain.

The cohort comprised adults aged roughly 18 to 95 years residing in under 30 US areas. Membership in each cohort depended on participant-reported clinical history. Exposed participants encountered a COVID-19 case during the 2 weeks preceding study entry. Losses at the gene ends were 6 bases for V and 2 bases for J; bases not matched to a gene: 19. CDR1 and CDR2 from the germline V gene are MNHNY and SVGAGI (reference sequence). The CDR3 length is 21 residues. The repertoire was sequenced with immunoSEQ multiplex PCR; TCRdb's copy has only in-frame clones and lacks some. The sample yields about 200,000 clones, about 83% seen once.

The V and J genes are TRBV6-6 and TRBJ2-3; TRBD2 matches 14 bases. This receptor was identified in a woman between 45 and 65 years old who had been exposed to COVID-19. Sample: PBMCs or T cells enriched from blood (not recorded which). CDR3 coding DNA: TGTGCCAGCAGCTTAACAGGAGGGGGACTAGCGGGGGTCCCCCTCACAGATACGCAGTATTTT. It specifies CASSLTGGGLAGVPLTDTQYF.